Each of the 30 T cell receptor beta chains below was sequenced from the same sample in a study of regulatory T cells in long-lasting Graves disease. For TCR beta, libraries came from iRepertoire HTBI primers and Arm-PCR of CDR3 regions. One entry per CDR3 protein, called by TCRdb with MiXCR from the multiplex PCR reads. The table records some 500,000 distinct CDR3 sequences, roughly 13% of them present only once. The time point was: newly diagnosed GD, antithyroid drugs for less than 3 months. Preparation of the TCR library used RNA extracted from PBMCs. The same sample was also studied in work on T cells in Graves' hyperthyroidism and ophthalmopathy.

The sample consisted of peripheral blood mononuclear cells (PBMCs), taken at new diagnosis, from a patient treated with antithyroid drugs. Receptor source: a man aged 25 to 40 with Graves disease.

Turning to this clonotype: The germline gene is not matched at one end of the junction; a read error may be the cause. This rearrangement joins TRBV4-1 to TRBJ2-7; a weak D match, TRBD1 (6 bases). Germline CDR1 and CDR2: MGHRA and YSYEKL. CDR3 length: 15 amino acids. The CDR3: CASSQGAGTLFEQYF. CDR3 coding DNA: TGCGCCAGCAGTCAAGGAGCCGGGACACTCTTCGAGCAGTACTTC.

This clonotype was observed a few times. For the CDR3, the DNA is TGTGCCAGCAGCTCGCCGTCGGGGGGGCTAGCGGGGAGGGTGTACGAGCAGTACTTC. Amino acid sequence: CASSSPSGGLAGRVYEQYF. This chain joins TRBV27 and TRBJ2-7, with 9 bases matching TRBD2. CDR3 length: 19 residues. Germline CDR1 MNHEY, CDR2 SMNVEV (reference sequence). Unmatched junction bases numbered 22, after V lost 6 bases and J lost 4 bases.

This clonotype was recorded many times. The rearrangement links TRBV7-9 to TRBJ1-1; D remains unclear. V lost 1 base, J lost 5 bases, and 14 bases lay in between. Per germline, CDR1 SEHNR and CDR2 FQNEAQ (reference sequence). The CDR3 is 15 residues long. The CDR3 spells CASSLETGFNTEAFF. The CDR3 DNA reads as TGTGCCAGCAGCTTAGAAACGGGATTTAATACTGAAGCTTTCTTT. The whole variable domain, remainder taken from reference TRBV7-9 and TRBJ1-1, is DTGVSQNPRHKITKRGQNVTFRCDPISEHNRLYWYRQTLGQGPEFLTYFQNEAQLEKSRLLSDRFSAERPKGSFSTLEIQRTEQGDSAMYLCASSLETGFNTEAFFGQGTRLTVV.

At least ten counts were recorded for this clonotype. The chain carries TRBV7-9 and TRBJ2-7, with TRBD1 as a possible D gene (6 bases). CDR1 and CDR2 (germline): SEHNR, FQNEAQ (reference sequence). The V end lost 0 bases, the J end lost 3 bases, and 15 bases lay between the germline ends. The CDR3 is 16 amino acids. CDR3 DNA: TGTGCCAGCAGCTTAGCGCCGGGACAAAGTATCTACGAGCAGTACTTC. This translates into CASSLAPGQSIYEQYF.

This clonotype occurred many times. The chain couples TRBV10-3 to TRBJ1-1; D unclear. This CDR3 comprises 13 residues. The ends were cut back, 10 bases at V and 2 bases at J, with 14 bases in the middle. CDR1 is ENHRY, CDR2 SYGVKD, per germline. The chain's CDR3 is CATTGSQNTEAFF. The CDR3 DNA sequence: TGTGCCACCACCGGTTCCCAAAACACTGAAGCTTTCTTT.

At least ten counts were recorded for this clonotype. CDR3 sequence: CASSVESGDQGFEAFF. DNA for the CDR3: TGTGCCAGCAGCGTCGAATCCGGGGATCAGGGGTTTGAAGCTTTCTTT. J is TRBJ1-1 and V is TRBV11-2; D is perhaps TRBD1 (6 bases). Germline V gives CDR1 SGHAT, CDR2 FQNNGV. This CDR3 region has 16 residues. The V end lost 5 bases, the J end lost 7 bases, and 23 bases lay between the germline ends.

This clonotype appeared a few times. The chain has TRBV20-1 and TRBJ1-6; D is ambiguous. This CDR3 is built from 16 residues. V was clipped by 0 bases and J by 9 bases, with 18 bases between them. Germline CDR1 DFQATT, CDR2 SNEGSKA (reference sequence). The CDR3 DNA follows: TGCAGTGCTAGAGATAACACGGGGAACCTGATTTCACCCCTCCACTTT. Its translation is CSARDNTGNLISPLHF.

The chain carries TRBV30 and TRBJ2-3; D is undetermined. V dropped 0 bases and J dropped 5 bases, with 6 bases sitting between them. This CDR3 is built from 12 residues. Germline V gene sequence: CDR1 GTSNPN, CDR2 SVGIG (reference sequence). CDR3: CAWSVALDTQYF. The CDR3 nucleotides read TGTGCCTGGAGTGTGGCTTTAGATACGCAGTATTTT.

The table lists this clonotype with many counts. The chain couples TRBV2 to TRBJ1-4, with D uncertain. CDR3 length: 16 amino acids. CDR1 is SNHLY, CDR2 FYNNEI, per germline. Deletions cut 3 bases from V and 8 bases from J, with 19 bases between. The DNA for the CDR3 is TGTGCCAGCAGTGACTCGCAGGATCCGTTAGGGGAAAAACTGTTTTTT. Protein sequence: CASSDSQDPLGEKLFF.

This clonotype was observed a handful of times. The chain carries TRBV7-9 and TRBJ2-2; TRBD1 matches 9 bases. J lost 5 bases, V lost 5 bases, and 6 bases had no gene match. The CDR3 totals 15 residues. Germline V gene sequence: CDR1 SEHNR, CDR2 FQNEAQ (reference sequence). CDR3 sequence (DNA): TGTGCCAGCAGCCCTGGGACAGGGTGGACCGGGGAGCTGTTTTTT. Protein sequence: CASSPGTGWTGELFF. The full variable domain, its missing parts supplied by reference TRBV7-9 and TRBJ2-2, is DTGVSQNPRHKITKRGQNVTFRCDPISEHNRLYWYRQTLGQGPEFLTYFQNEAQLEKSRLLSDRFSAERPKGSFSTLEIQRTEQGDSAMYLCASSPGTGWTGELFFGEGSRLTVL.

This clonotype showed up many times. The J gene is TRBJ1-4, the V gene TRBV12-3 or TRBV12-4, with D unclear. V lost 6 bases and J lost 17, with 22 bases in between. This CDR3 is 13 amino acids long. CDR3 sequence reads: CASSNMPWKDLFF. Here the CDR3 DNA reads TGTGCCAGCAGCAACATGCCTTGGAAAGACCTATTTTTT.

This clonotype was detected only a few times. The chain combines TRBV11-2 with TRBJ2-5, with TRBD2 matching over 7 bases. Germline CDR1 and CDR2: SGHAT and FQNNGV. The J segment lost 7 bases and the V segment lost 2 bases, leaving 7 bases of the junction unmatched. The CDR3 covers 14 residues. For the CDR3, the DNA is TGTGCCAGCAGCTTACGCGGGAGTGCAGGGACCCAGTACTTC. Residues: CASSLRGSAGTQYF.

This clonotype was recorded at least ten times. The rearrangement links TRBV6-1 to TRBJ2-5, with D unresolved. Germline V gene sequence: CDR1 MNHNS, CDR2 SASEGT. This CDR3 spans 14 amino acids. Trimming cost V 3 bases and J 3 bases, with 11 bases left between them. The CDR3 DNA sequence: TGTGCCAGCAGTGATCGCGGCCTAGAAGAGACCCAGTACTTC. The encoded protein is CASSDRGLEETQYF.

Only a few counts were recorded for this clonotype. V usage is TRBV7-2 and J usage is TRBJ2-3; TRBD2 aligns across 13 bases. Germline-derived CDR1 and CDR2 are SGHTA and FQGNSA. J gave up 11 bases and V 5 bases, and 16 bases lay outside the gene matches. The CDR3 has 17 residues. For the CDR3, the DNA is TGTGCCAGCAGCCCCCTTATTTTCGGGACTAGCGGGGAGGGGCAGTATTTT. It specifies CASSPLIFGTSGEGQYF.

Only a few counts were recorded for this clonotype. The chain's CDR3 is CASSGYRALNTEAFF. As DNA, the CDR3 is TGTGCCAGCAGCGGCTACAGGGCCCTGAACACTGAAGCTTTCTTT. The genes are TRBV13 and TRBJ1-1, with D maybe TRBD1 (6 bases). V lost 5 bases, J lost 0 bases, and 13 bases lay in between. The CDR3 totals 15 residues. Per germline, CDR1 PRHDT and CDR2 FYEKMQ (reference sequence).

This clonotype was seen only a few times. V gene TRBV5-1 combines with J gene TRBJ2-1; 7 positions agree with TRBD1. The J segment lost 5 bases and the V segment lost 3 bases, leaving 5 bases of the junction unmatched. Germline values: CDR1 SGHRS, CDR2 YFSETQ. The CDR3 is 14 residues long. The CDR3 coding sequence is TGCGCCAGCAGCTCCGGGACAGCTAACAATGAGCAGTTCTTC. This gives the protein CASSSGTANNEQFF.

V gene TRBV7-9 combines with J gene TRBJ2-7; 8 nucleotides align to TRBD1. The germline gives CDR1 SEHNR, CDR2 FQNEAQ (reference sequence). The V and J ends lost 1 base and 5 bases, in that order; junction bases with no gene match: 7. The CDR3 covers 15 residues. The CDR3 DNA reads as TGTGCCAGCAGCTTAGAAGGTGGACAGGGCGACGAGCAGTACTTC. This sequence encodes CASSLEGGQGDEQYF.

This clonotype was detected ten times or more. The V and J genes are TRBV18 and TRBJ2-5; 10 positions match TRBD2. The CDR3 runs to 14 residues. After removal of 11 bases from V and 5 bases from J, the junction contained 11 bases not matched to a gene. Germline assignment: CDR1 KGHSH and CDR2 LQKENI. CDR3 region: CACRPSGRQETQYF. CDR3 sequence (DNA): TGTGCCTGCAGACCTAGCGGGAGACAGGAGACCCAGTACTTC.

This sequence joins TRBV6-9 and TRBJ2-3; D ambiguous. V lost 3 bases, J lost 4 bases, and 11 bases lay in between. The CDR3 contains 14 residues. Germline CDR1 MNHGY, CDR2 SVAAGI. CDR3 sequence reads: CASSYTVLADTQYF. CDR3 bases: TGTGCCAGCAGTTACACGGTACTTGCAGATACGCAGTATTTT.

CDR3 in DNA: TGTGCCAGCAGCATGGGACTTGCCGAGCAGTACTTC. Translated: CASSMGLAEQYF. The rearrangement uses TRBV7-9 and TRBJ2-7; a weak D match, TRBD2 (6 bases). In germline, CDR1 is SEHNR, CDR2 FQNEAQ (reference sequence). The CDR3 loop spans 12 amino acids. V was cut by 5 bases and J by 6 bases, with 11 bases left in between.

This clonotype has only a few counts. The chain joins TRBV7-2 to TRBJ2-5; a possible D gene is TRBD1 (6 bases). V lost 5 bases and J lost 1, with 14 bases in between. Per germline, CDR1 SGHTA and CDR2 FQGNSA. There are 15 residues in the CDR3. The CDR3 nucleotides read TGTGCCAGCAGCCAGATGACAGGTCTCCAAGAGACCCAGTACTTC. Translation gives CASSQMTGLQETQYF.

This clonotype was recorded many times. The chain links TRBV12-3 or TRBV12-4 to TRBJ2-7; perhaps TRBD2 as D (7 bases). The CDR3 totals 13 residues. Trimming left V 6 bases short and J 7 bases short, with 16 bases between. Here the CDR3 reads CASRGAGAVEQYF. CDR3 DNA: TGTGCCAGCAGGGGGGCGGGAGCTGTGGAGCAGTACTTC.

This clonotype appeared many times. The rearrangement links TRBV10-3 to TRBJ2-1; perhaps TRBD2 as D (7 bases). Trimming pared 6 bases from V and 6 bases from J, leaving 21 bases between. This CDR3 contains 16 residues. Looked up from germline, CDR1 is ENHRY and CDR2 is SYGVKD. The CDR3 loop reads CAISRSGAGQFNEQFF. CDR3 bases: TGTGCCATCAGCCGTTCAGGAGCGGGACAATTCAATGAGCAGTTCTTC.

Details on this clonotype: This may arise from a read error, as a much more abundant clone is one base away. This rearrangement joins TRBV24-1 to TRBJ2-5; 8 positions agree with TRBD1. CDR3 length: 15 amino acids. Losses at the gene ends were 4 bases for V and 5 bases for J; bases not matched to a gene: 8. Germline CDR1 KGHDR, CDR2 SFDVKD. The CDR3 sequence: CATSEPDRGRETQYF. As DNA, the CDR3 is TGTGCCACCAGTGAACCCGACAGGGGTCGGGAGACCCAGTACTTC.

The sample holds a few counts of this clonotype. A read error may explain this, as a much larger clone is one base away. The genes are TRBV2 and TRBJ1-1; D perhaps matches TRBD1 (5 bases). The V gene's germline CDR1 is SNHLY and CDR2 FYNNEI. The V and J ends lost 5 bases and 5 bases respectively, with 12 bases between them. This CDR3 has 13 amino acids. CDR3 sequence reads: CASSSGRGTEAFF. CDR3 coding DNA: TGTGCCAGCAGTTCAGGGAGGGGTACTGAAGCTTTCTTT.

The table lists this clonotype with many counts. Here the CDR3 DNA reads TGTGCCAGCAGGAGGGTAGCGGGAGACAATGAGCAGTTCTTC. Encoded protein: CASRRVAGDNEQFF. The chain links TRBV12-3 or TRBV12-4 to TRBJ2-1; 9 bases match TRBD2. The CDR3 runs to 14 residues. J was trimmed by 5 bases and V by 6 bases; bases with no gene match: 5.

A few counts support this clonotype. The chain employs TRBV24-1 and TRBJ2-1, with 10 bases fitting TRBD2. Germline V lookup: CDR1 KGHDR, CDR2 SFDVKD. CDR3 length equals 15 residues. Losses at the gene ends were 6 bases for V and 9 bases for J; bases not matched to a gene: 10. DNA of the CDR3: TGTGCCACCAGTAAGTCCAGCGGGAGGGTGGTTGAGCAGTTCTTC. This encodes CATSKSSGRVVEQFF.

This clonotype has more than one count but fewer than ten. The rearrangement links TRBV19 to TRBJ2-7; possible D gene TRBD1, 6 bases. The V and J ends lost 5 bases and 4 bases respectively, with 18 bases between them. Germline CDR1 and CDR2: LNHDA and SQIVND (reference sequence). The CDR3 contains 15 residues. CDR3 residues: CASSGGKGLGYEQYF. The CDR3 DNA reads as TGTGCCAGTAGTGGGGGCAAAGGACTGGGGTACGAGCAGTACTTC.

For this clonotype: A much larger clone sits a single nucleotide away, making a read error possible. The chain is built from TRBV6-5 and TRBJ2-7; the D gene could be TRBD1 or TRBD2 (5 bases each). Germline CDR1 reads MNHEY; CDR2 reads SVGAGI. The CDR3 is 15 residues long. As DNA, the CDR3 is TGTGCCAGCAGTTATGGGGACGCCGGTTCCTACGGGCAGTACTTC. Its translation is CASSYGDAGSYGQYF.

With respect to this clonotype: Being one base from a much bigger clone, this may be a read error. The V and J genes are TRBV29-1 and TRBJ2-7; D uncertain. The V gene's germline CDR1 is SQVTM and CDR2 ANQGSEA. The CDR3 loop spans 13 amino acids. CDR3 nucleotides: TGCAGCGTTGAATTATGGCAGTCCTGCGAGCAGTACTTC. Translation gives CSVELWQSCEQYF.